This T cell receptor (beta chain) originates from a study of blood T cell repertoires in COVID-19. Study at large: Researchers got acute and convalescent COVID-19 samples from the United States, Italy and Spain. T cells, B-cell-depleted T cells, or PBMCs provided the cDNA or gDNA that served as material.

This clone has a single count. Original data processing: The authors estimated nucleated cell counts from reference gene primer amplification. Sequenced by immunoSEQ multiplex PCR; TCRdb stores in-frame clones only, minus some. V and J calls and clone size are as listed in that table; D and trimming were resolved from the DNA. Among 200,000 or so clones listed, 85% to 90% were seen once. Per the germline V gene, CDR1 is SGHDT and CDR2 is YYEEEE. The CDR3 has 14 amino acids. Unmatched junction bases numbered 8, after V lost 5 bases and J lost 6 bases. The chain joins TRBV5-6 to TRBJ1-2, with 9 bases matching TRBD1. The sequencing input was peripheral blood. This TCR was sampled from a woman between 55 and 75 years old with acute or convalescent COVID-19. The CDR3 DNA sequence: TGTGCCAGCAGGGCCGGGACAGGGAGCCATGGCTACACCTTC. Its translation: CASRAGTGSHGYTF.